A selection of T cell receptor beta chains follows, all from one sample in a study of T-cell reconstitution after alpha-beta-depleted transplantation in children. TCRdb passed the PCR reads through MiXCR, listing each CDR3 protein once. Seen here are more than 200,000 distinct CDR3 sequences, 9% to 10% observed once, and the top ten hold about 5.4%. The specimen was PBMCs from the stem cell graft donor, collected from the stem cell graft. The receptors stem from a human donor who donated a stem cell graft to a child with SCID. Both conserved end residues are part of each CDR3. D genes are given only for firm matches. Expanded clones are given a class, and other clones once, few, many or no size at all.

j_call clone_size d_call cdr3_length v_call cdr3_nt cdr3_aa
TRBJ2-3 many . 13 TRBV5-6 TGTGCCAGCAGCTTGTATGGTCCAGATACGCAGTATTTT CASSLYGPDTQYF
TRBJ1-1 many . 14 TRBV7-3 TGTGCCAGCAGCTTAATTGGAGAGAACACTGAAGCTTTCTTT CASSLIGENTEAFF
TRBJ1-1 many TRBD1 16 TRBV6-5 TGTGCCAGCAGTTTGTCAGAAACAGGGGGTATCACTGAAGCTTTCTTT CASSLSETGGITEAFF
TRBJ2-7 many . 12 TRBV28 TGTGCCACCATGGGCGCCTCCTACGAGCAGTACTTC CATMGASYEQYF
TRBJ1-1 many TRBD1 14 TRBV5-1 TGCGCCAGCAATCGAGAGGGGGCGAACACTGAAGCTTTCTTT CASNREGANTEAFF
TRBJ2-1 many TRBD2 15 TRBV7-3 TGTGCCAGCAGCTTGAATAGCGGGGGGTACAATGAGCAGTTCTTC CASSLNSGGYNEQFF
TRBJ1-6 many TRBD1 15 TRBV5-5 TGTGCCAGCAGCTCCTCCGGGACAGGGTATTCACCCCTCCACTTT CASSSSGTGYSPLHF
TRBJ1-1 many . 14 TRBV6-5 TGTGCCAGCAGTTACTCCCGGGGGATCACTGAAGCTTTCTTT CASSYSRGITEAFF
TRBJ2-1 many TRBD2 15 TRBV12-3/TRBV12-4 TGTGCCAGCAGCGAAAGGCGGGGGGAAATAAATGAGCAGTTCTTC CASSERRGEINEQFF
TRBJ2-5 many . 13 TRBV6-2/TRBV6-3 TGTGCCAGCAGGGTTGAGGCTCATGAGACCCAGTACTTC CASRVEAHETQYF
TRBJ2-2 many . 16 TRBV27 TGTGCCAGCAGTCCTGGGGGAGGAACGAACACCGGGGAGCTGTTTTTT CASSPGGGTNTGELFF
TRBJ2-5 many . 14 TRBV20-1 TGCAGTGCTAGAGACCGGGGGAGACAAGAGACCCAGTACTTC CSARDRGRQETQYF
TRBJ2-1 many TRBD2 16 TRBV11-2 TGTGCCAGCAGCTCCGTCCCGGGGGGGCTCGTGTATGAGCAGTTCTTC CASSSVPGGLVYEQFF
TRBJ2-1 many . 17 TRBV5-1 TGCGCCAGCAGCTTGGCCACCGGGCGTGACTCCTACAATGAGCAGTTCTTC CASSLATGRDSYNEQFF
TRBJ1-1 many TRBD1 15 TRBV7-9 TGTGCCAGCATCAGGACAGGGGCCACGGGCACTGAAGCTTTCTTT CASIRTGATGTEAFF
TRBJ2-7 many . 16 TRBV4-3 TGCGCCAGCAGCCAATATCCGGGACATGCGCCCTACGAGCAGTACTTC CASSQYPGHAPYEQYF
TRBJ2-1 many TRBD2 16 TRBV7-8 TGTGCCAGCAGCTTTACCTACGGGGGGGCGGGGAATGAGCAGTTCTTC CASSFTYGGAGNEQFF
TRBJ2-7 many . 15 TRBV20-1 TGCAGTGCTAGAGATTGGGCCAGGCCGACCTACGAGCAGTACTTC CSARDWARPTYEQYF
TRBJ1-1 many TRBD1 14 TRBV18 TGTGCCAGCTCACCGGGACAGGGGTACACTGAAGCTTTCTTT CASSPGQGYTEAFF
TRBJ2-4 many . 15 TRBV6-5 TGTGCCAGCCGTAGGGGAGACCTAGCCAAAAACATTCAGTACTTC CASRRGDLAKNIQYF
TRBJ2-3 many . 15 TRBV24-1 TGTGCCACCAGTGATCCGCGGGGGCCCGCAGATACGCAGTATTTT CATSDPRGPADTQYF
TRBJ2-6 many TRBD1 16 TRBV5-1 TGCGCCAGCACAGACAGGGGTCCCTCTGGGGCCAACGTCCTGACTTTC CASTDRGPSGANVLTF
TRBJ2-2 many TRBD1 15 TRBV10-3 TGTGCCACCCACAACAGGGGCCCCCACACCGGGGAGCTGTTTTTT CATHNRGPHTGELFF
TRBJ2-7 . . 14 TRBV29-1 TGCAGCGCTGACCCGTTGGAGAGCTCCTACGAGCAGTACTTC CSADPLESSYEQYF